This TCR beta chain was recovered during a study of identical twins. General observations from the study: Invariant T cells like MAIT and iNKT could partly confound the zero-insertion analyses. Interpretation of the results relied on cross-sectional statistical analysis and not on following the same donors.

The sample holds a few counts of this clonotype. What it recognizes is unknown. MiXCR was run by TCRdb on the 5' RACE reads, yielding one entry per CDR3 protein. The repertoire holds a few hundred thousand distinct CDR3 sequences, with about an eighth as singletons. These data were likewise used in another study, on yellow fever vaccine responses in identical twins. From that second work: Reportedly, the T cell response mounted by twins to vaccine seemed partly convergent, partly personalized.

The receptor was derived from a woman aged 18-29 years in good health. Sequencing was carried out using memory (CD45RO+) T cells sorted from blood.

The CDR3, as DNA: TGCGCCAGCAGCCTAGCGCGAACCTCTGGAAACACCATATATTTT. Residues: CASSLARTSGNTIYF. The chain links TRBV4-3 to TRBJ1-3; D is uncertain. Trimming removed 4 bases at V and 0 bases at J, with 10 bases between. The CDR3 runs to 15 residues. Germline V gives CDR1 LGHNA, CDR2 YSLEER.